Below, 9 T cell receptor beta chains from the same sample are listed, as sequenced in a study of shared clonotypes between healthy human individuals. Positively selected for CCR7, the CD45RO-negative cells used as naive CD8 cells excluded terminally differentiated effector memory CD45RA+ cells. Only in-frame clones appear in the TCRdb table, and some are missing; sequencing was by immunoSEQ multiplex PCR. Altogether about 2.1 million clones are present, about 93% being singletons, with the ten largest covering around 1.7%. Sequencing used naive CD8+ T cells from PBMCs. Receptor source: a man between 18 and 35 years old in good health. Some clones in this sample may be carry-over from other donors' samples.

Remarks on this clone: Different DNA sequences within this sample yield the same CDR3. The chain links TRBV7-9 to TRBJ2-7, with D hard to call. Germline assignment: CDR1 SEHNR and CDR2 FQNEAQ (reference sequence). The CDR3 extends over 12 amino acids. Trimming cost V 0 bases and J 7 bases, with 7 bases left between them. CDR3 in DNA: TGTGCCAGCAGCTTAGCCCCCGCGGAGCAGTACTTC. This translates into CASSLAPAEQYF.

This chain joins TRBV11-2 and TRBJ2-1, with 8 bases fitting TRBD2. Germline CDR1 and CDR2: SGHAT and FQNNGV. The V segment lost 6 bases and the J segment 0 bases; nucleotides outside the gene matches: 4. This CDR3 spans 15 amino acids. This CDR3 is CASRRRGGSYNEQFF. Here the CDR3 DNA reads TGTGCCAGCAGGCGACGGGGGGGCTCCTACAATGAGCAGTTCTTC.

The gene calls are TRBV11-2 and TRBJ2-7, with TRBD2 identical over 10 bases. The CDR3 spans 17 residues. Germline V CDR1 and CDR2: SGHAT, FQNNGV. V was pared by 1 base and J by 6 bases, with 12 bases of the junction left unmatched. In DNA form, the CDR3 reads TGTGCCAGCAGCTTAGCACTCCCAGCGGGAGGGAGACGCGAGCAGTACTTC. This encodes CASSLALPAGGRREQYF. Full variable domain (outside the CDR3, taken from reference TRBV11-2 and TRBJ2-7): EAGVAQSPRYKIIEKRQSVAFWCNPISGHATLYWYQQILGQGPKLLIQFQNNGVVDDSQLPKDRFSAERLKGVDSTLKIQPAKLEDSAVYLCASSLALPAGGRREQYFGPGTRLTVT.

The count of this clone is one. The genes are TRBV4-1 and TRBJ2-1; D remains unclear. V lost 0 bases and J 5 bases, leaving 11 bases between the germline ends. The V gene's germline CDR1 is MGHRA and CDR2 YSYEKL. This CDR3 has 15 residues. DNA for the CDR3: TGCGCCAGCAGCCAAGACCCCCGGGCAAACAATGAGCAGTTCTTC. Translation: CASSQDPRANNEQFF.

The chain links TRBV11-3 to TRBJ2-7; no clear D gene. The germline V gene has CDR1 SGHNT and CDR2 YENEEA. Deletions cut 3 bases from V and 5 bases from J, with 8 bases between. This CDR3 contains 12 residues. The CDR3 DNA reads as TGTGCCAGCAGCTTTTCTAATGACGAGCAGTACTTC. Its translation: CASSFSNDEQYF. Using reference TRBV11-3 and TRBJ2-7 for the parts outside the CDR3, the full variable domain is EAGVVQSPRYKIIEKKQPVAFWCNPISGHNTLYWYLQNLGQGPELLIRYENEEAVDDSQLPKDRFSAERLKGVDSTLKIQPAELGDSAVYLCASSFSNDEQYFGPGTRLTVT.

Comment on this clone: Other DNA sequences in the same sample also yield this CDR3. This chain connects TRBV5-1 to TRBJ2-1, with TRBD1 matching 9 bases. CDR1 is SGHRS and CDR2 is YFSETQ in the germline V gene. This CDR3 comprises 15 residues. V shed 0 bases and J 3 bases; nucleotides not matched to a gene: 1. The CDR3 sequence: CASSLEGQGYNEQFF. The CDR3 nucleotides read TGCGCCAGCAGCTTGGAGGGACAGGGCTACAATGAGCAGTTCTTC. The whole variable domain, filled in from reference TRBV5-1 and TRBJ2-1, reads KAGVTQTPRYLIKTRGQQVTLSCSPISGHRSVSWYQQTPGQGLQFLFEYFSETQRNKGNFPGRFSGRQFSNSRSEMNVSTLELGDSALYLCASSLEGQGYNEQFFGPGTRLTVL.

The J gene is TRBJ2-7, the V gene TRBV6-5; tentatively, D is TRBD1 (6 bases). This CDR3 is 13 amino acids long. The V gene's germline CDR1 is MNHEY and CDR2 SVGAGI. V dropped 4 bases and J dropped 5 bases, with 12 bases sitting between them. DNA of the CDR3: TGTGCCAGCAGTTTGGACCGGGACAACGAGCAGTACTTC. Translation: CASSLDRDNEQYF.

Written as DNA, the CDR3 is TGTGCCAGCAGCTTAGATCTCTGGACAGACAATGAGCAGTTCTTC. Translated: CASSLDLWTDNEQFF. The gene calls are TRBV11-2 and TRBJ2-1; weak D call: TRBD1 (6 bases). V dropped 0 bases and J dropped 5 bases, with 11 bases sitting between them. The CDR3 consists of 15 residues. CDR1 and CDR2 from the germline V gene are SGHAT and FQNNGV.

The chain carries TRBV6-5 and TRBJ2-4, with a weak D call TRBD1 (6 bases). Per germline, CDR1 MNHEY and CDR2 SVGAGI. This CDR3 comprises 15 residues. V was trimmed by 6 bases and J by 0 bases, leaving 12 bases between them. The CDR3 DNA sequence: TGTGCCAGCAGAGAAACAGGGAGAGCCAAAAACATTCAGTACTTC. Translation gives CASRETGRAKNIQYF.